These T cell receptor beta chains were read from a single sample in a study of cytomegalovirus exposure and HLA in healthy donors. TCRdb's table, derived via immunoSEQ multiplex PCR, lists solely in-frame clones and lacks some. The sample includes around 64,000 clones, about 60% seen only once; the top ten take 3% to 3.5%. Sequencing was performed on PBMCs. The receptors stem from a woman aged 50 to 60 in good health and CMV-seronegative. Each CDR3 is given with its conserved first and last residue. A D gene is named only where the DNA matches it firmly.

j_gene | v_gene | d_gene | CDR3aa
TRBJ1-1 | TRBV5-1 | - | CASRFYADTEAFF
TRBJ2-1 | TRBV5-1 | TRBD2 | CASSPLTSGRANEQFF
TRBJ2-7 | TRBV11-2 | TRBD2 | CASSLVRGGGEYF
TRBJ2-1 | TRBV5-1 | TRBD1 | CASSFSTGDNEQFF
TRBJ1-2 | TRBV28 | - | CRHRASYGYTF
TRBJ1-5 | TRBV28 | - | CASSFIDRSQPQHF
TRBJ1-1 | TRBV5-4 | TRBD1 | CASSLYRGLGNTEAFF
TRBJ2-1 | TRBV7-9 | TRBD2 | CASSLLAGSSYNEQFF
TRBJ2-2 | TRBV5-1 | TRBD1 | CASSLGQGDTGELFF
TRBJ1-1 | TRBV27 | TRBD1 | CASSLSFDRDPEAFF
TRBJ2-3 | TRBV11-3 | TRBD2 | CASSLGSSGTDTQYF
TRBJ1-1 | TRBV28 | - | CASSLAGQGLVNTEAFF
- | TRBV27 | - | CASSRTLLDRLYEQYF
TRBJ2-6 | TRBV6-6 | - | CASSYGAIGANVLTF
TRBJ1-2 | TRBV14 | - | CASSRQVNYGYTF
TRBJ2-5 | TRBV10-3 | TRBD1 | CAIGTGDQETQYF
TRBJ2-5 | TRBV29-1 | - | CSVGGAMETQYF
TRBJ1-3 | TRBV18 | - | CASSPIADRPIKHTIYF
TRBJ2-1 | TRBV11-3 | TRBD2 | CASSLAASGRNEQFF
TRBJ1-2 | TRBV11-2 | TRBD1 | CASSLSPTGENYGYTF
TRBJ2-1 | TRBV5-1 | - | CASSLSGDSYNEQFF
TRBJ1-5 | TRBV6-5 | - | CASRRGLGNQPQHF
TRBJ2-5 | TRBV5-1 | - | CASSLGQRGETQYF
TRBJ1-1 | TRBV6-5 | - | CASSYQVFGDEAFF
TRBJ2-1 | TRBV18 | TRBD2 | CASSPWTSGSGNEQFF
TRBJ2-7 | TRBV9 | TRBD2 | CASSVGTSVSYEQYF
TRBJ2-1 | TRBV6-5 | - | CASRRILGNEQFF
TRBJ1-2 | TRBV15 | - | CATSPQNYGYTF
TRBJ1-2 | TRBV5-4 | - | CASSQQGMGYTF
TRBJ2-7 | TRBV10-2 | TRBD1 | CASRDSGTEIYEQYF
TRBJ1-2 | TRBV5-6 | TRBD1 | CASSSGGGSYTF
TRBJ2-7 | TRBV5-4 | TRBD2 | CASSILAGGPHEQYF
TRBJ1-3 | TRBV2 | - | CASRGDTSGNTIYF
TRBJ2-1 | TRBV9 | - | CASSPRHEGGNEQFF
TRBJ2-1 | TRBV9 | TRBD2 | CASSKGTSGLNEQFF
TRBJ1-4 | TRBV6-5 | - | CASSYGQAGLGELFF
TRBJ2-5 | TRBV27 | TRBD1 | CATRLLTGGETQYF
TRBJ2-2 | TRBV28 | - | CASSLGGNTGELFF
TRBJ1-5 | TRBV2 | TRBD1 | CASTGQGGSQPQHF
TRBJ2-5 | TRBV4-3 | - | CASSQVIQETQYF
TRBJ1-1 | TRBV19 | - | CASGFWSGNTEAFF
TRBJ1-2 | TRBV4-1 | - | CASSQEGRSSYGYTF
TRBJ1-4 | TRBV14 | - | CASSQESGLKEKLFF
TRBJ2-1 | TRBV10-3 | TRBD1 | CAISELGDRGNEQFF
TRBJ2-7 | TRBV19 | - | CASSPTWGLYEQYF
TRBJ2-2 | TRBV5-1 | TRBD1 | CASSLGDRGTGELFF
TRBJ1-1 | TRBV5-6 | - | CASSLRGLGNTEAFF
TRBJ1-1 | TRBV4-1 | - | CASSQGAGRDSTEAFF
TRBJ2-1 | TRBV7-2 | TRBD2 | CASSLGATSGTGEQFF
TRBJ1-2 | TRBV5-4 | TRBD1 | CASSSGPAGGWLGYTF
TRBJ2-3 | TRBV5-1 | - | CASSLMISGTTSTDTQYF